This passage covers 30 T cell receptor beta chains from one sample sequenced in a study of T-cell reconstitution after alpha-beta-depleted transplantation in children. Molecular barcoding with unique molecular identifiers was used for the TCRbeta library. In TCRdb, the PCR reads were re-called with MiXCR into one record per CDR3 protein. The table has around 200,000 distinct CDR3 sequences, roughly a tenth seen once. The sequences come from PBMCs, collected before TCRalphabeta/CD19-depleted stem cell transplant. These receptors came from a child younger than two with acute myeloid leukemia, due to receive a stem cell transplant.

This clonotype was seen ten or more times. CDR3 sequence reads: CAIKGDNTDTQYF. The CDR3 DNA reads TGTGCCATCAAAGGAGACAACACAGATACGCAGTATTTT. The V call is TRBV10-3, the J call TRBJ2-3; D is unresolved. V dropped 7 bases and J dropped 2 bases, with 10 bases sitting between them. Germline V gene sequence: CDR1 ENHRY, CDR2 SYGVKD. The CDR3 sequence is 13 residues long.

Ten or more counts support this clonotype. The V gene is TRBV28, the J gene TRBJ2-3; D might be TRBD1 (5 bases). The CDR3 is 16 amino acids. Germline V gene sequence: CDR1 MDHEN, CDR2 SYDVKM. The V end lost 5 bases, the J end lost 4 bases, and 19 bases lay between the germline ends. This chain's CDR3 is CASSTTFSGKPDTQYF. CDR3 nucleotides: TGTGCCAGCAGTACCACCTTCTCAGGGAAGCCAGATACGCAGTATTTT.

This clonotype was detected many times. The chain carries TRBV5-1 and TRBJ2-5, with D possibly called TRBD1 or TRBD2 (5 bases each). The CDR3 spans 14 residues. The germline V and J ends were trimmed by 5 bases and 1 base, with 12 bases remaining between them. Per germline, CDR1 SGHRS and CDR2 YFSETQ. CDR3 nucleotide sequence: TGCGCCAGCAGGTTAGGGACGGCCCAAGAGACCCAGTACTTC. Encoded protein: CASRLGTAQETQYF.

This clonotype was observed at least ten times. The V gene is TRBV28, the J gene TRBJ2-7, with a weak D call TRBD1 (6 bases). Germline CDR1 and CDR2: MDHEN and SYDVKM. The CDR3 length is 13 residues. Trimming cost V 5 bases and J 4 bases, with 12 bases left between them. For the CDR3, the DNA is TGTGCCAGCAGTGCCACAGGGTCTTACGAGCAGTACTTC. Translated: CASSATGSYEQYF. Filled out from reference TRBV28 and TRBJ2-7, the complete variable domain reads DVKVTQSSRYLVKRTGEKVFLECVQDMDHENMFWYRQDPGLGLRLIYFSYDVKMKEKGDIPEGYSVSREKKERFSLILESASTNQTSMYLCASSATGSYEQYFGPGTRLTVT.

This clonotype was recorded many times. For the CDR3, the DNA is TGTGCCACCAGCAGAGATCGTGGAGATACGCAGTATTTT. Its translation: CATSRDRGDTQYF. This chain uses TRBV15 with TRBJ2-3; D gene ambiguous. V dropped 0 bases and J dropped 5 bases, with 6 bases sitting between them. The germline V gene has CDR1 LNHNV and CDR2 YYDKDF (reference sequence). The CDR3 totals 13 residues.

There are many counts of this clonotype. This chain uses TRBV6-5 with TRBJ1-2, with D possibly being TRBD1 (6 bases). This CDR3 region has 17 residues. V lost 6 bases, J lost 1 base, and 21 bases lay in between. Germline V gene lookup returns CDR1 MNHEY and CDR2 SVGAGI. The chain's CDR3 is CASSQYQQGTSNYGYTF. CDR3 in DNA: TGTGCCAGCAGCCAGTACCAGCAGGGGACGAGTAACTATGGCTACACCTTC.

Points on this clonotype: One junction end disagrees with the germline gene, perhaps due to a read error. This chain connects TRBV11-2 to TRBJ2-3; no clear D gene. This CDR3 is 14 amino acids long. The germline CDR1 and CDR2 sequences are SGHAT and FQNNGV. This chain's CDR3 is CVSSLEGSTDTQYF. The CDR3 DNA follows: TGTGTCAGCAGCTTAGAAGGGAGCACAGATACGCAGTATTTT.

This clonotype was seen repeatedly, ten times or more. The chain has TRBV15 and TRBJ2-7; D is possibly TRBD1 (5 bases). V dropped 3 bases and J dropped 4 bases, with 10 bases sitting between them. Per the germline V gene, CDR1 is LNHNV and CDR2 is YYDKDF (reference sequence). The length of the CDR3 is 13 residues. CDR3 residues: CATSRLRGYEQYF. The CDR3 DNA follows: TGTGCCACCAGCAGGCTTAGGGGTTACGAGCAGTACTTC.

In its sample, this clonotype was seen many times. V usage is TRBV5-1 and J usage is TRBJ2-5; 10 nucleotides agree with TRBD2. Germline lookup yields CDR1 SGHRS and CDR2 YFSETQ. The trim removed 1 base at V and 1 base at J, leaving 4 bases unmatched. The CDR3 consists of 16 residues. CDR3 sequence (DNA): TGCGCCAGCAGCTTGAGGCCTAGCGGGGGCCAAGAGACCCAGTACTTC. Encoded protein: CASSLRPSGGQETQYF.

This clonotype was picked up one time. CDR3 bases: TGTGCCAGCAGTGAAGGGCCAGGGCACTACGAGCAGTACTTC. Translation gives CASSEGPGHYEQYF. The rearrangement joins TRBV2 to TRBJ2-7; D may be TRBD1 (5 bases). Germline CDR1 and CDR2: SNHLY and FYNNEI. The CDR3 has 14 residues. V lost 1 base, J lost 3 bases, and 10 bases lay in between.

This clonotype was counted between two and nine times. The chain uses TRBV18 and TRBJ2-7; D is undetermined. The V and J ends lost 2 bases and 2 bases respectively, with 4 bases between them. The CDR3 loop spans 12 amino acids. Germline values: CDR1 KGHSH, CDR2 LQKENI. The CDR3 nucleotides are TGTGCCAGCTCACCAGTTGCCTACGAGCAGTACTTC. It is translated as CASSPVAYEQYF.

This clonotype has a count of ten or more. The rearrangement uses TRBV4-1 and TRBJ1-1; 9 nucleotides agree with TRBD1. CDR1 MGHRA and CDR2 YSYEKL come from the germline V gene. This CDR3 region has 15 residues. Trimming took 2 bases from V and 5 from J; bases not matched to a gene: 6. DNA of the CDR3: TGCGCCAGCAGCCAAAGGACAGGGGCCCAGACTGAAGCTTTCTTT. As protein: CASSQRTGAQTEAFF.

This clonotype came up many times. This CDR3 reads CASSKGQGFTEAFF. The CDR3 DNA sequence: TGCGCCAGCAGCAAGGGACAGGGGTTCACTGAAGCTTTCTTT. The chain links TRBV4-1 to TRBJ1-1; 10 nucleotides agree with TRBD1. The V gene end was trimmed by 5 bases and the J gene end by 4 bases; junction bases not matched to a gene: 4. Germline CDR1 and CDR2: MGHRA and YSYEKL. The CDR3 has 14 residues.

This clonotype was seen ten or more times. The chain has TRBV11-1 and TRBJ2-1; 7 nucleotides align to TRBD1. The CDR3 loop spans 14 amino acids. Germline V lookup: CDR1 SGHAT, CDR2 FQDESV (reference sequence). V dropped 4 bases and J dropped 4; count of bases not matched to a gene: 4. The DNA for the CDR3 is TGTGCCAGCAGCTCTCAACAGGGGTACAATGAGCAGTTCTTC. It encodes CASSSQQGYNEQFF.

This clonotype was observed at least ten times. The rearrangement uses TRBV7-9 and TRBJ2-1, with D unresolved. Trimming took off 3 bases at V and 6 bases at J, with 3 bases between the two ends. Germline V gives CDR1 SEHNR, CDR2 FQNEAQ (reference sequence). The CDR3 length is 11 residues. CDR3 residues: CASSFRNEQFF. DNA of the CDR3: TGTGCCAGCAGCTTCCGCAATGAGCAGTTCTTC.

This clonotype was picked up a small number of times. A much more abundant neighbour one base away suggests this may be a read error. The chain uses TRBV5-5 and TRBJ1-2; D gene ambiguous. The CDR3 contains 12 residues. Germline V lookup: CDR1 SGHKS, CDR2 YYEKEE (reference sequence). The CDR3 coding sequence is TGTGCCAGCAGCTTGGCCAGAAATGGCTACCCCTTC. As protein: CASSLARNGYPF.

This chain uses TRBV4-2 with TRBJ2-7; TRBD2 aligns across 7 bases. In germline, CDR1 is LGHNA, CDR2 YNFKEQ. After removal of 3 bases from V and 3 bases from J, the junction contained 23 bases not matched to a gene. This CDR3 is built from 20 residues. CDR3 region: CASSQVNHEGRGRGNYEQYF. The DNA of the CDR3 is TGTGCCAGCAGCCAGGTTAACCATGAAGGGCGGGGGAGAGGAAACTACGAGCAGTACTTC.

The table lists this clonotype with a few counts. This chain uses TRBV11-1 with TRBJ2-6; TRBD2 matches 7 bases. Germline V lookup: CDR1 SGHAT, CDR2 FQDESV (reference sequence). V was pared by 3 bases and J by 2 bases, with 10 bases of the junction left unmatched. The CDR3 has 18 residues. CDR3 residues: CASSFPRGISAGANVLTF. The DNA for the CDR3 is TGTGCCAGCAGCTTCCCGCGGGGGATTAGCGCTGGGGCCAACGTCCTGACTTTC.

The V gene is TRBV5-1, the J gene TRBJ1-4; 7 bases are a match to TRBD1. Germline assignment: CDR1 SGHRS and CDR2 YFSETQ. Trimming removed 9 bases from V and 4 bases from J; junction bases left unmatched: 9. This CDR3 contains 14 residues. The DNA of the CDR3 is TGCGCCACCCAAACCGGGACAGTTAATGAAAAACTGTTTTTT. It encodes CATQTGTVNEKLFF.

This clonotype was recorded at least ten times. The V call is TRBV20-1, the J call TRBJ2-3, with D possibly called TRBD1 or TRBD2 (6 bases each). The CDR3 sequence is 15 residues long. Trimming removed 6 bases from V and 0 bases from J, with 16 bases in between. Germline V gene lookup returns CDR1 DFQATT and CDR2 SNEGSKA (reference sequence). The CDR3 sequence is CSAPGDTASTDTQYF. The CDR3 nucleotides are TGCAGTGCGCCGGGGGACACAGCAAGCACAGATACGCAGTATTTT.

Many counts were recorded for this clonotype. Here the CDR3 reads CASSPLAGVGTGELFF. The CDR3 DNA is TGTGCCAGCTCACCACTAGCGGGAGTCGGGACCGGGGAGCTGTTTTTT. V is TRBV18 and J is TRBJ2-2; 9 nucleotides align to TRBD2. The CDR3 is 16 amino acids. V was clipped by 1 base and J by 5 bases; unmatched bases: 5. The germline CDR1 and CDR2 sequences are KGHSH and LQKENI.

This clonotype was detected once. This chain joins TRBV19 and TRBJ2-7; D possibly matches TRBD1 or TRBD2 (5 bases each). CDR1 is LNHDA and CDR2 is SQIVND in the germline V gene (reference sequence). V was trimmed by 8 bases and J by 2 bases, leaving 13 bases between them. The CDR3 loop spans 13 amino acids. The CDR3 loop reads CASERDGAYEQYF. For the CDR3, the DNA is TGTGCCAGTGAACGGGACGGGGCCTACGAGCAGTACTTC.

This clonotype was seen at least ten times. The rearrangement joins TRBV5-4 to TRBJ2-1, with TRBD1 matching over 8 bases. Per germline, CDR1 SGHNT and CDR2 YYREEE (reference sequence). V shed 3 bases, J shed 2 bases, and the junction held 1 base outside the gene matches. The CDR3 is 14 residues long. The CDR3 loop is CASSWTGPYNEQFF. Written as DNA, the CDR3 is TGTGCCAGCAGCTGGACAGGGCCCTACAATGAGCAGTTCTTC. Using reference TRBV5-4 and TRBJ2-1 for the parts outside the CDR3, the full variable domain is ETGVTQSPTHLIKTRGQQVTLRCSSQSGHNTVSWYQQALGQGPQFIFQYYREEENGRGNFPPRFSGLQFPNYSSELNVNALELDDSALYLCASSWTGPYNEQFFGPGTRLTVL.

The chain carries TRBV4-3 and TRBJ2-7; 8 bases agree with TRBD2. Germline V gene sequence: CDR1 LGHNA, CDR2 YSLEER. The J segment lost 7 bases and the V segment lost 4 bases, leaving 6 bases of the junction unmatched. This CDR3 spans 13 amino acids. CDR3: CASSPRVAGEQYF. The DNA of the CDR3 is TGCGCCAGCAGCCCCCGGGTAGCGGGGGAGCAGTACTTC.

This clonotype has ten or more counts. CDR3 in amino acids: CASSIGVNYEQYF. For the CDR3, the DNA is TGCGCCAGCAGCATTGGAGTAAACTACGAGCAGTACTTC. The chain links TRBV5-1 to TRBJ2-7; D is uncertain. Trimming pared 4 bases from V and 3 bases from J, leaving 11 bases between. This CDR3 region has 13 residues. The germline gives CDR1 SGHRS, CDR2 YFSETQ.

CDR3: CASGTGFGNQPQHF. Written as DNA, the CDR3 is TGTGCCAGCGGGACAGGGTTTGGGAATCAGCCCCAGCATTTT. The chain combines TRBV7-9 with TRBJ1-5, with 9 bases matching TRBD1. V dropped 8 bases and J dropped 4; count of bases not matched to a gene: 6. From germline, CDR1 is SEHNR and CDR2 FQNEAQ (reference sequence). CDR3 length: 14 residues.

This clonotype appeared many times. The chain couples TRBV5-1 to TRBJ1-1; maybe TRBD1 (5 bases). The CDR3 sequence is 14 residues long. The germline V and J ends were trimmed by 5 bases and 6 bases, with 17 bases remaining between them. Per germline, CDR1 SGHRS and CDR2 YFSETQ. DNA of the CDR3: TGCGCCAGCAGGCTTGACGGGGCCGACGCTGAAGCTTTCTTT. This gives the protein CASRLDGADAEAFF.

This clonotype was seen ten or more times. V usage is TRBV20-1 and J usage is TRBJ2-3, with 12 bases identical to TRBD2. CDR3 length: 14 residues. V lost 5 bases and J lost 4; bases outside the gene matches: 4. Looked up from germline, CDR1 is DFQATT and CDR2 is SNEGSKA (reference sequence). CDR3 DNA: TGCAGTGCTTTTCTAGCGGGGGGGCCAGATACGCAGTATTTT. This gives the protein CSAFLAGGPDTQYF.

This clonotype was observed a handful of times. CDR3 bases: TGTGCCAGCAGCTTGTTAGGACAGGGGCATATTAACACCGGGGAGCTGTTTTTT. This sequence encodes CASSLLGQGHINTGELFF. The chain combines TRBV5-5 with TRBJ2-2; 9 positions agree with TRBD1. The CDR3 has 18 residues. V lost 1 base, J lost 2 bases, and 9 bases stayed unmatched. Looked up from germline, CDR1 is SGHKS and CDR2 is YYEKEE (reference sequence).

Many counts were recorded for this clonotype. This rearrangement joins TRBV7-9 to TRBJ2-1; 10 bases are a match to TRBD2. Germline CDR1 SEHNR, CDR2 FQNEAQ (reference sequence). This CDR3 comprises 15 residues. With V trimmed by 1 base and J by 10 bases, 7 bases remained unmatched. The CDR3 here is CASSLVLAGVWEQFF. Here the CDR3 DNA reads TGTGCCAGCAGCTTAGTTCTAGCGGGAGTCTGGGAGCAGTTCTTC.